What follows are 2 T cell receptor beta chains derived from one specimen sequenced in a study of metastatic and nonmetastatic thyroid tumors. Treatment of any kind had been given to no patient before thyroid surgery. MiXCR reprocessed the PCR reads for TCRdb. The data hold 34,000 or so clones, with about 17% observed a single time. The sequencing input was blood. All receptors derive from a female donor with papillary thyroid cancer or a benign thyroid nodule (not recorded which). Some clones in this sample may be carry-over from other donors' samples.

The J gene is TRBJ1-5, the V gene TRBV11-3; 8 positions agree with TRBD1. CDR3 length equals 16 residues. Germline-derived CDR1 and CDR2 are SGHNT and YENEEA. The J segment lost 1 base and the V segment lost 2 bases, leaving 4 bases of the junction unmatched. CDR3 nucleotides: TGTGCCAGCAGCTTAATTGGACAGGGCAGCAATCAGCCCCAGCATTTT. Amino acids: CASSLIGQGSNQPQHF.

As for this clone: One end of the junction does not line up with germline, which may come from a read error. V is TRBV2 and J is TRBJ2-7; 7 nucleotides align to TRBD2. The CDR3 contains 14 residues. CDR1 is SNHLY and CDR2 is FYNNEI in the germline V gene. For the CDR3, the DNA is TGCGCCAGCGGGGAGCGGTGCAGCTCCTACGAGCAGTACTTC. Amino acids: CASGERCSSYEQYF. Full variable domain (remainder filled in from reference TRBV2 and TRBJ2-7): EPEVTQTPSHQVTQMGQEVILRCVPISNHLYFYWYRQILGQKVEFLVSFYNNEISEKSEIFDDQFSVERPDGSNFTLKIRSTKLEDSAMYFCASGERCSSYEQYFGPGTRLTVT.